The 21 T cell receptor beta chains below come from one sample, sequenced in a study of T cell responses to AZD1222 COVID-19 vaccine. Assay: immunoSEQ multiplex PCR; the TCRdb copy retains only in-frame clones and omits some. This sample has some 150,000 clones, with just under 95% found just once. This specimen consisted of peripheral blood, obtained on day 0 of AZD1222 vaccination. The receptors were gathered from an adult in good health.

This chain joins TRBV2 and TRBJ2-2, with a tentative D call TRBD1 (6 bases). Trimming removed 6 bases from V and 4 bases from J, with 15 bases in between. The CDR3 spans 15 residues. Germline V lookup: CDR1 SNHLY, CDR2 FYNNEI. CDR3 nucleotide sequence: TGTGCCAGCAGCATAGGAATAGGGGGCACCGGGGAGCTGTTTTTT. Its protein is CASSIGIGGTGELFF. Together with reference TRBV2 and TRBJ2-2, the CDR3 gives the full variable domain: EPEVTQTPSHQVTQMGQEVILRCVPISNHLYFYWYRQILGQKVEFLVSFYNNEISEKSEIFDDQFSVERPDGSNFTLKIRSTKLEDSAMYFCASSIGIGGTGELFFGEGSRLTVL.

The chain has TRBV6-5 and TRBJ1-1, with unresolved D. V lost 0 bases to trimming and J lost 6 bases, with 8 bases between them. CDR3 length: 13 amino acids. The germline V gene encodes CDR1 MNHEY and CDR2 SVGAGI. This chain's CDR3 is CASSYSPGAEAFF. Here the CDR3 DNA reads TGTGCCAGCAGTTACTCCCCGGGTGCTGAAGCTTTCTTT.

The V gene is TRBV10-2, the J gene TRBJ1-3; D possibly corresponds to TRBD1 (6 bases). The CDR3 loop spans 17 amino acids. Trimming removed 2 bases from V and 8 bases from J, with 22 bases in between. CDR1 WSHSY and CDR2 SAAADI come from the germline V gene. The CDR3 is CASSESIGGSRSDTIYF. In nucleotides, the CDR3 is TGCGCCAGCAGTGAGAGTATCGGGGGCTCGCGATCGGACACCATATATTTT.

The chain recombines TRBV7-9 with TRBJ1-5, with 7 bases matching TRBD1. Per germline, CDR1 SEHNR and CDR2 FQNEAQ (reference sequence). Trimming at V came to 5 bases and at J to 6 bases, leaving 7 bases not matched to a gene. This CDR3 is built from 14 residues. CDR3 sequence (DNA): TGTGCCAGCAGCCCTGACAGGGAAGGTCAGCCCCAGCATTTT. Protein sequence: CASSPDREGQPQHF.

V gene TRBV5-5 combines with J gene TRBJ1-6; D call uncertain. This CDR3 has 14 amino acids. V lost 3 bases, J lost 7 bases, and 11 bases lay in between. Germline CDR1 is SGHKS and CDR2 is YYEKEE (reference sequence). For the CDR3, the DNA is TGTGCCAGCAGCTCCACGGTAGGAAATTCACCCCTCCACTTT. Encoded protein: CASSSTVGNSPLHF.

V gene TRBV9 combines with J gene TRBJ2-3; 10 bases map to TRBD2. The germline V gene encodes CDR1 SGDLS and CDR2 YYNGEE. The V gene end was trimmed by 0 bases and the J gene end by 5 bases; junction bases not matched to a gene: 6. The CDR3 extends over 16 amino acids. CDR3 loop: CASSVESGGALDTQYF. The CDR3 nucleotides are TGTGCCAGCAGCGTAGAAAGCGGGGGGGCCTTAGATACGCAGTATTTT.

The DNA for the CDR3 is TGCGCCAGCAGCCCCGACTCTCCGGACCAGCCCCAGCATTTT. It yields the protein CASSPDSPDQPQHF. The rearrangement uses TRBV5-1 and TRBJ1-5; D is ambiguous. Trimming stripped 4 bases from V and 7 bases from J, with 15 bases between. CDR1 and CDR2 from the germline V gene are SGHRS and YFSETQ. CDR3 length: 14 residues.

V and J are TRBV13 and TRBJ1-6; no firm D call. Per the germline V gene, CDR1 is PRHDT and CDR2 is FYEKMQ (reference sequence). The CDR3 is 13 amino acids. V lost 2 bases to trimming and J lost 7 bases, with 6 bases between them. CDR3 nucleotide sequence: TGTGCCAGCAGCTTATCCGGGAATTCACCCCTCCACTTT. Translated: CASSLSGNSPLHF.

The rearrangement links TRBV5-1 to TRBJ1-5; 7 bases align to TRBD1. The CDR3 is 15 amino acids. Losses at the gene ends were 1 base for V and 0 bases for J; bases not matched to a gene: 1. CDR1 and CDR2 (germline): SGHRS, YFSETQ. The CDR3 protein is CASSLTGDSNQPQHF. The CDR3 nucleotides are TGCGCCAGCAGCTTGACAGGGGATAGCAATCAGCCCCAGCATTTT.

This chain joins TRBV6-6 and TRBJ2-5; D tentatively reads TRBD1 or TRBD2 (6 bases each). Germline CDR1 MNHNY, CDR2 SVGAGI (reference sequence). CDR3 length: 15 amino acids. Between the trimmed V and J ends, which lost 8 bases and 2 bases, there was a span of 18 bases. DNA for the CDR3: TGTGCCAGCGTAAAGGGGGAGGTTGTACAAGAGACCCAGTACTTC. Amino acid sequence: CASVKGEVVQETQYF.

The chain employs TRBV6-4 and TRBJ2-5; TRBD2 agrees at 9 bases. Germline CDR1 reads MRHNA; CDR2 reads SNTAGT. The V segment lost 4 bases and the J segment 1 base; nucleotides outside the gene matches: 4. This CDR3 spans 15 amino acids. The CDR3 coding sequence is TGTGCCAGCAGTGGACTAGCGGAATTCCAAGAGACCCAGTACTTC. It yields the protein CASSGLAEFQETQYF.

V is TRBV11-2 and J is TRBJ2-2; 9 nucleotides align to TRBD2. CDR3 size: 17 residues. Per germline, CDR1 SGHAT and CDR2 FQNNGV. V shed 4 bases, J shed 4 bases, and the junction held 10 bases outside the gene matches. The CDR3 DNA sequence: TGTGCCAGCAGCTGGGGTCCCTTGCGGGGGGGCACCGGGGAGCTGTTTTTT. It specifies CASSWGPLRGGTGELFF.

This chain uses TRBV18 with TRBJ1-2; 8 bases match TRBD1. The CDR3 runs 14 residues. From germline, CDR1 is KGHSH and CDR2 LQKENI. After removal of 4 bases from V and 4 bases from J, the junction contained 5 bases not matched to a gene. CDR3 amino acids: CASSQGQATYGYTF. In DNA form, the CDR3 reads TGTGCCAGCTCACAGGGACAGGCCACCTATGGCTACACCTTC.

This chain uses TRBV3-1 (or the pseudogene TRBV3-2) with TRBJ2-5; weak D call: TRBD2 (6 bases). CDR3 size: 13 residues. Germline loops: CDR1 LGHDT, CDR2 YNNKEL (reference sequence). Trimming left V 4 bases short and J 2 bases short, with 8 bases between. In nucleotides, the CDR3 is TGTGCCAGCAGCCCAGGACTACAAGAGACCCAGTACTTC. It yields the protein CASSPGLQETQYF.

This clone was counted a single time. The chain joins TRBV7-9 to TRBJ2-7, with 7 bases lining up with TRBD1. The J segment lost 7 bases and the V segment lost 0 bases, leaving 12 bases of the junction unmatched. The CDR3 runs to 16 residues. From germline, CDR1 is SEHNR and CDR2 FQNEAQ (reference sequence). For the CDR3, the DNA is TGTGCCAGCAGCTTAGCGCTAAAGAGGGGGCTGGGGGAGCAGTACTTC. Its protein product is CASSLALKRGLGEQYF.

V gene TRBV4-2 combines with J gene TRBJ1-3; 7 positions match TRBD1. The V and J ends lost 4 bases and 4 bases, in that order; junction bases with no gene match: 10. Germline V gene data show CDR1 as LGHNA and CDR2 as YNFKEQ. This CDR3 has 16 amino acids. The CDR3 DNA reads TGTGCCAGCAGCCCGAAACGGGACAGCAGAGGAAACACCATATATTTT. Translated: CASSPKRDSRGNTIYF.

V and J are TRBV5-1 and TRBJ1-2, with a possible D match to TRBD1 (5 bases). Trimming took off 0 bases at V and 2 bases at J, with 11 bases between the two ends. Germline CDR1 is SGHRS and CDR2 is YFSETQ. This CDR3 region has 15 residues. The chain's CDR3 is CASSLVPEGNYGYTF. In DNA, the CDR3 is TGCGCCAGCAGCTTGGTCCCGGAGGGGAACTATGGCTACACCTTC.

The chain has TRBV28 and TRBJ2-1; D is possibly TRBD2 (6 bases). The CDR3 spans 13 residues. Between the trimmed V and J ends, which lost 3 bases and 5 bases, there was a span of 8 bases. Germline V CDR1 and CDR2: MDHEN, SYDVKM. The CDR3 bases are TGTGCCAGCAGTTTTAGACTAGACAATGAGCAGTTCTTC. Translated, it gives CASSFRLDNEQFF.

The rearrangement links TRBV28 to TRBJ2-4; 7 positions agree with TRBD1. CDR1 MDHEN and CDR2 SYDVKM come from the germline V gene. This CDR3 is built from 15 residues. With 2 bases clipped from V and 0 bases from J, the junction kept 1 base outside the gene matches. The CDR3 DNA is TGTGCCAGCAGTTTAGGGGACAGAGCCAAAAACATTCAGTACTTC. Protein sequence: CASSLGDRAKNIQYF.

This sequence joins TRBV6-5 and TRBJ2-5, with D uncertain. This CDR3 has 13 residues. Between the trimmed V and J ends, which lost 9 bases and 0 bases, there was a span of 11 bases. Per germline, CDR1 MNHEY and CDR2 SVGAGI. The CDR3 spells CASAQGNQETQYF. The CDR3 coding sequence is TGTGCCAGTGCCCAAGGGAACCAAGAGACCCAGTACTTC.

The CDR3: CASSPQLAFSTDTQYF. The CDR3 nucleotides are TGTGCCAGCAGCCCACAACTAGCGTTTAGCACAGATACGCAGTATTTT. The chain joins TRBV6-2 or TRBV6-3 to TRBJ2-3; 7 nucleotides agree with TRBD2. V dropped 6 bases and J dropped 0; count of bases not matched to a gene: 9. This CDR3 region has 16 residues. Germline V gene lookup returns CDR1 MNHEY and CDR2 SVGEGT.